This is a list of T cell receptor beta chains from one sample in a study of response to subunit inactivated influenza vaccine. TCRdb independently ran MiXCR on the RT-PCR reads; one entry per CDR3 protein. Of approximately 570,000 distinct CDR3 sequences in the sample, 6% to 9% were seen once. The sequences come from PBMCs from blood, collected 23 to 25 months after vaccination. These receptors all stem from a man aged 50 to 69 who received an inactivated influenza vaccine. The CDR3 runs from the conserved cysteine through the conserved F or W. The order of the fields is D gene, J gene, V gene, clone size, CDR3 DNA, CDR3 protein. A D gene is named only where the DNA matches it firmly. Expanded clones get a size class; other rows say once, few or many, or leave the size out.

>TRBD1|TRBJ2-4|TRBV6-4|many
TGTGCCAGCAGTGACAGGACAGGGGGAGTCAAAAACATTCAGTACTTC
CASSDRTGGVKNIQYF
>TRBD2|TRBJ2-3|TRBV7-9|many
TGTGCCAGCAGCTTGGGACTAGCGGGCAGCACAGATACGCAGTATTTT
CASSLGLAGSTDTQYF
>.|TRBJ2-7|TRBV15|few
TGTGCCACCAGCAAAGGGGGTAAATCCTACGAGCAGTACTTC
CATSKGGKSYEQYF
>.|TRBJ1-1|TRBV7-9|.
TGTGCCAGCAGCTTAGGCGGGGCAGAACCGGAAGCTTTCTTT
CASSLGGAEPEAFF
>.|TRBJ2-1|TRBV18|few
TGTGCCAGCTCACTTCGACAGGAGTACAATGAGCAGTTCTTC
CASSLRQEYNEQFF
>.|TRBJ1-2|TRBV15|few
TGTGCCACCAGCAGGGACCAGGGTATCTATGGCTACACCTTC
CATSRDQGIYGYTF
>.|TRBJ2-2|TRBV5-5|many
TGTGCCAGCAGCCCACCACTCCCCTTCGCCGGGGAGCTGTTTTTT
CASSPPLPFAGELFF
>.|TRBJ2-7|TRBV18|few
TGTGCCAGCTCACCACAGGGGCAACCCTACGAGCAGTACTTC
CASSPQGQPYEQYF
>TRBD1|TRBJ2-7|TRBV10-3|many
TGTGCCATCAGTCCGGGACAGGGGTACGAGCAGTACTTC
CAISPGQGYEQYF
>.|TRBJ2-5|TRBV20-1|.
TGCAGTGCTAGTCGGGCCGGGAGCCAAGAGACCCAGTACTTC
CSASRAGSQETQYF
>.|TRBJ2-1|TRBV12-3/TRBV12-4|.
TGTGCCAGCAGTCCACCTGCGAATGAGCAGTTCTTC
CASSPPANEQFF
>.|TRBJ2-1|TRBV9|.
TGTGCCAGCAGCGTATCGATCTCCGATGAGCAGTTCTTC
CASSVSISDEQFF
>.|TRBJ2-5|TRBV5-1|many
TGCGCCAGCAGCCTCATGGGGGAAGGGGAGACCCAGTACTTC
CASSLMGEGETQYF
>TRBD1|TRBJ1-6|TRBV7-2|.
TGTGCCAGCAGCTACCAAGACAGGGGTTATTCACCCCTCCACTTT
CASSYQDRGYSPLHF
>TRBD2|TRBJ2-5|TRBV7-2|.
TGTGCCAGCAGCCCGGGGACTAGCGGTGATATACAAGAGACCCAGTACTTC
CASSPGTSGDIQETQYF
>.|TRBJ2-3|TRBV6-2/TRBV6-3|many
TGTGCCAGCAGTTTGAAAGGGACACCATACGCACAAGATACGCAGTATTTT
CASSLKGTPYAQDTQYF
>TRBD2|TRBJ2-5|TRBV7-2|.
TGTGCCAGCAGCACCAATGGACTAGCGGTAGAGACCCAGTACTTC
CASSTNGLAVETQYF
>.|TRBJ2-1|TRBV6-5|few
TGTGCCAGCAGTTTTGGAGGGCGCCCCCCTGACAATGAGCAGTTCTTC
CASSFGGRPPDNEQFF
>TRBD2|TRBJ2-7|TRBV12-3/TRBV12-4|few
TGTGCCAGCAGTCCGTTGAAGCGGGAGTACTACGAGCAGTACTTC
CASSPLKREYYEQYF
>TRBD1|TRBJ2-4|TRBV3-1|.
TGTGCCAGCAGCCTCGGACAGGGGTCCGCCAAAAACATTCAGTACTTC
CASSLGQGSAKNIQYF
>TRBD1|TRBJ2-1|TRBV12-3/TRBV12-4|many
TGTGCCAGCAGAAAGGGACAGGAGTTCTCCTACAATGAGCAGTTCTTC
CASRKGQEFSYNEQFF
>TRBD1|TRBJ1-1|TRBV27|few
TGTGCCAGCAGTTTGGCCGGGACAGGGAGCCTTGCTTTCTTT
CASSLAGTGSLAFF
>.|TRBJ2-7|TRBV29-1|.
TGCAGCGTTGAAGATCCGTTCACGGAAGGGTACGAGCAGTACTTC
CSVEDPFTEGYEQYF
>.|TRBJ2-7|TRBV11-2|.
TGTGCCAGCAGCTTCGGGGAACAGCAGTACTTC
CASSFGEQQYF
>TRBD2|TRBJ2-4|TRBV29-1|many
TGCAGCGCCAATAGCGGGGGTGACATTCAGTACTTC
CSANSGGDIQYF
>TRBD1|TRBJ2-1|TRBV6-1|.
TGTGCCAGCAAAGGGGGACAGGGCCCTTCATCCCAGTTCTTC
CASKGGQGPSSQFF
>.|TRBJ1-5|TRBV4-1|few
TGCGCCAGCAGCCAAGGTGTTCCAGGGACCAATCAGCCCCAGCATTTT
CASSQGVPGTNQPQHF
>.|TRBJ2-4|TRBV7-9|.
TGTGCCAGCAGCATTTCAGGGGAAAACATTCAGTACTTC
CASSISGENIQYF
>TRBD1|TRBJ2-4|TRBV7-9|.
TGTGCCAGCAGCTTAGAGTGGTCTGGACAGGGTAAAAACATTCAGTACTTC
CASSLEWSGQGKNIQYF
>TRBD1|TRBJ1-5|TRBV7-2|.
TGTGCCAGCAGCTTAGTCGCATCTCCAGGGGGTTTCCAGCCCCAGCATTTT
CASSLVASPGGFQPQHF
>TRBD1|TRBJ2-7|TRBV29-1|.
TGCAGCGCCCGGGACAGTCAATACGAGCAGTACTTC
CSARDSQYEQYF
>TRBD1|TRBJ2-5|TRBV5-1|many
TGCGCCAGTCGGGACAGGGAAAAACAAGAGACCCAGTACTTC
CASRDREKQETQYF
>TRBD2|TRBJ2-3|TRBV6-5|few
TGTGCCAGCAGTTACCCTTCTACTAGCGGGCCTAGCACAGATACGCAGTATTTT
CASSYPSTSGPSTDTQYF
>TRBD1|TRBJ2-5|TRBV29-1|many
TGCAGCGTTGATCCGACAGGGAAAGAGACCCAGTACTTC
CSVDPTGKETQYF
>.|TRBJ2-5|TRBV29-1|many
TGCAGCGTTAAGAGATACTCAATTGGAGAGACCCAGTACTTC
CSVKRYSIGETQYF
>TRBD2|TRBJ2-2|TRBV19|few
TGTGCCAGTAGGGACATAGCGGGAGAATTCACCGGGGAGCTGTTTTTT
CASRDIAGEFTGELFF
>.|TRBJ2-3|TRBV18|.
TGTGCCAGCTCACCAGCTCCTCTCCGCGATACGCAGTATTTT
CASSPAPLRDTQYF
>.|TRBJ1-6|TRBV15|many
TGTGCCACCAGCAGAGATGTGTCAGCAAATTCACCCCTCCACTTT
CATSRDVSANSPLHF
>.|TRBJ2-1|TRBV20-1|many
TGCAGTGCTAGAGATTCATCGGGCCCAGGCTACAATGAGCAGTTCTTC
CSARDSSGPGYNEQFF
>.|TRBJ1-5|TRBV28|few
TGTGCCAGCAGCAAGGGGACACATAGCAATCAGCCCCAGCATTTT
CASSKGTHSNQPQHF
>.|TRBJ2-7|TRBV12-3/TRBV12-4|few
TGTGCCAGCAGTCTGGACTTCTTCGGGTCCTACGAGCAGTACTTC
CASSLDFFGSYEQYF
>TRBD1|TRBJ2-3|TRBV18|.
TGTGCCAGCTCACCAATGACAGGGGCCCCAGATACGCAGTATTTT
CASSPMTGAPDTQYF